This T cell receptor (beta chain) came from a study of blood T cell repertoires in COVID-19. Study summary: In each case, the material was cDNA or gDNA derived from T cells, B-cell-depleted T cells, or PBMCs.

V lost 2 bases to trimming and J lost 3 bases, with 14 bases between them. CDR1 is SEHNR, CDR2 FQNEAQ, per germline (reference sequence). This CDR3 region has 16 residues. Clones were read by immunoSEQ multiplex PCR, and TCRdb kept only the in-frame ones, dropping some. The table has around 250,000 clones, around 84% seen once. Sequencing input: PBMCs or T cells enriched from blood (not recorded which). The V and J genes are TRBV7-9 and TRBJ1-3; D is undetermined. The sequence was collected from a woman aged 50 to 60 who had recovered from COVID-19. CDR3 DNA sequence: TGTGCCAGCAGCTTAATAAGGACTCCCGTTGGAAACACCATATATTTT. Its protein is CASSLIRTPVGNTIYF.